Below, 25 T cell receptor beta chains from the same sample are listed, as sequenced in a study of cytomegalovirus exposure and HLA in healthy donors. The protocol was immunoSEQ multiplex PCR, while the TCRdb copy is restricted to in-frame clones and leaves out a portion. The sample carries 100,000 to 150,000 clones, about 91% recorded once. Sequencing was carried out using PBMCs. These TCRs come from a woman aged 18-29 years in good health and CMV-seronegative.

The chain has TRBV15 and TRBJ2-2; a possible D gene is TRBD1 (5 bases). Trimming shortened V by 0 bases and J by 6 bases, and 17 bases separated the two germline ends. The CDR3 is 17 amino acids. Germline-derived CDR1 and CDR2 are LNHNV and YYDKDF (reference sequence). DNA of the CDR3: TGTGCCACCAGCAGAGATCTAGGAAGGGGTCGTGCCGGGGAGCTGTTTTTT. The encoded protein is CATSRDLGRGRAGELFF. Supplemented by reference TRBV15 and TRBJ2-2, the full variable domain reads DAMVIQNPRYQVTQFGKPVTLSCSQTLNHNVMYWYQQKSSQAPKLLFHYYDKDFNNEADTPDNFQSRRPNTSFCFLDIRSPGLGDTAMYLCATSRDLGRGRAGELFFGEGSRLTVL.

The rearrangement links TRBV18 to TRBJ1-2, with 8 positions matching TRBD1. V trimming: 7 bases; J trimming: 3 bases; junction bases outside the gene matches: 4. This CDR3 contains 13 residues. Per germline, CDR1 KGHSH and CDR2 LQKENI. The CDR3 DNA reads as TGTGCCAGCTTGTCACAGGGGGACTATGGCTACACCTTC. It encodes CASLSQGDYGYTF.

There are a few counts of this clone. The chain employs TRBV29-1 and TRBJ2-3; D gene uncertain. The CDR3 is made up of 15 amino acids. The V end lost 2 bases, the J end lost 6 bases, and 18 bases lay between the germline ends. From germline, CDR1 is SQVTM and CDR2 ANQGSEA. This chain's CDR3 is CSVESTGSGSDTQYF. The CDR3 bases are TGCAGCGTTGAATCAACTGGCTCGGGTTCGGATACGCAGTATTTT.

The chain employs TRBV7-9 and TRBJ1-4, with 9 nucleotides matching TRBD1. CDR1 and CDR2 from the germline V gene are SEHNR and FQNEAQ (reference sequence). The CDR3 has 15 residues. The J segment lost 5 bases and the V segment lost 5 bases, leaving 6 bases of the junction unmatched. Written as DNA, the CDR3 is TGTGCCAGCAGCGGTCCCGGGACAGGGAATGAAAAACTGTTTTTT. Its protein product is CASSGPGTGNEKLFF.

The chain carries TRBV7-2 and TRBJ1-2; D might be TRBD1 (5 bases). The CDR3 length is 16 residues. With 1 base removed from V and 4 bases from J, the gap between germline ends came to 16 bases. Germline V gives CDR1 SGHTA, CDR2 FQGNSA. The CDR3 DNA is TGTGCCAGCAGCTTAGGGGCTCGGGGGATGGGCTATGGCTACACCTTC. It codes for CASSLGARGMGYGYTF.

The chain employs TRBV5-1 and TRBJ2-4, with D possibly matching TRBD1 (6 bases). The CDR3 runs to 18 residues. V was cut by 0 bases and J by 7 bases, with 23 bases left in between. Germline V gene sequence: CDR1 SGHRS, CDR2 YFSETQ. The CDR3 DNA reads TGCGCCAGCAGCTTGGGCCGCAGGGAAGGGGGTTCGGAGAACATTCAGTACTTC. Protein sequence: CASSLGRREGGSENIQYF. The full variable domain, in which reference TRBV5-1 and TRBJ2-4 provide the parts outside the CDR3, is KAGVTQTPRYLIKTRGQQVTLSCSPISGHRSVSWYQQTPGQGLQFLFEYFSETQRNKGNFPGRFSGRQFSNSRSEMNVSTLELGDSALYLCASSLGRREGGSENIQYFGAGTRLSVL.

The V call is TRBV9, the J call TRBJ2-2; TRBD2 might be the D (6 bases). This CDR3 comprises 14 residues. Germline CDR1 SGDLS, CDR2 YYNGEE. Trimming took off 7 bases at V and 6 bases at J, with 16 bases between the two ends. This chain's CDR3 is CASSEGGLAGELFF. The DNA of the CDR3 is TGTGCCAGCTCCGAAGGAGGGCTAGCCGGGGAGCTGTTTTTT.

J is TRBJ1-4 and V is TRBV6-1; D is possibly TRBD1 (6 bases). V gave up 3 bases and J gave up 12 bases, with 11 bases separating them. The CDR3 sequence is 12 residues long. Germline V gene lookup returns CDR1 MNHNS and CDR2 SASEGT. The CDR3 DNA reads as TGTGCCAGCAGTGATATTCACAGGGAACTGTTTTTT. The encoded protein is CASSDIHRELFF.

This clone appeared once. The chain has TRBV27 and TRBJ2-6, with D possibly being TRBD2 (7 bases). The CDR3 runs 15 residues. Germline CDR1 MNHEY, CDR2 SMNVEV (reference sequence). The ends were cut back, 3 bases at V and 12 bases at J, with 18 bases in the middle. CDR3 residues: CASSFLGAGEGVLTF. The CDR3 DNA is TGTGCCAGCAGTTTTTTGGGGGCGGGGGAGGGCGTCCTGACTTTC.

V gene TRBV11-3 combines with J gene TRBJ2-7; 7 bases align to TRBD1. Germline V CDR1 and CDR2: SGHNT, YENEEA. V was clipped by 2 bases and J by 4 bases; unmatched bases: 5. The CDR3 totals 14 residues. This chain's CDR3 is CASSLTGTAYEQYF. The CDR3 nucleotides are TGTGCCAGCAGCTTAACCGGGACAGCATACGAGCAGTACTTC.

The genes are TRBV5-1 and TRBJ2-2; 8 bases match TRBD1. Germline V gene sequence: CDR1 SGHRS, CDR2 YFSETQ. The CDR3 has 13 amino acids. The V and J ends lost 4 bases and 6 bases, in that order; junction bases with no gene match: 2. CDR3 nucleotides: TGCGCCAGCAGCCCACAGGGGGCCGGGGAGCTGTTTTTT. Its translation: CASSPQGAGELFF.

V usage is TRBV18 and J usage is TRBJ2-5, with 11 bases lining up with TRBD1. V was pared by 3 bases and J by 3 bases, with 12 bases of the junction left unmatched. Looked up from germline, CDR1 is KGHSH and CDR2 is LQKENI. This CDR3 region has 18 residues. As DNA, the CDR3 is TGTGCCAGCTCACCCTGGGACAGGGGGACGATTACCGAAGAGACCCAGTACTTC. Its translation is CASSPWDRGTITEETQYF.

DNA for the CDR3: TGTGCCAGCAGCTCGATGATGCAGGGGTACACCGGGGAGCTGTTTTTT. Translation: CASSSMMQGYTGELFF. The chain links TRBV11-3 to TRBJ2-2; maybe TRBD1 (6 bases). The CDR3 extends over 16 amino acids. Germline CDR1 is SGHNT and CDR2 is YENEEA. V lost 4 bases to trimming and J lost 3 bases, with 15 bases between them.

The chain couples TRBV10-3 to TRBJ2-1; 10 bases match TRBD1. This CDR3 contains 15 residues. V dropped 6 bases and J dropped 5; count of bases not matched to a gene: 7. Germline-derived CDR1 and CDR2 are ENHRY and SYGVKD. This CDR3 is CAIRRDRGGHNEQFF. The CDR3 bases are TGTGCCATCAGGAGGGACAGGGGTGGGCACAATGAGCAGTTCTTC.

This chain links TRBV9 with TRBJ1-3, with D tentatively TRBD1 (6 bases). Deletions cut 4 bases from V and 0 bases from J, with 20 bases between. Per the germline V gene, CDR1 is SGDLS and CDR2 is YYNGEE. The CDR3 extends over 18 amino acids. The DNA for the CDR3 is TGTGCCAGCAGCCCAGGTCCGGGACAAATAATCTCTGGAAACACCATATATTTT. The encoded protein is CASSPGPGQIISGNTIYF. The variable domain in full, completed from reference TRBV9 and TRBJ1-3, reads DSGVTQTPKHLITATGQRVTLRCSPRSGDLSVYWYQQSLDQGLQFLIQYYNGEERAKGNILERFSAQQFPDLHSELNLSSLELGDSALYFCASSPGPGQIISGNTIYFGEGSWLTVV.

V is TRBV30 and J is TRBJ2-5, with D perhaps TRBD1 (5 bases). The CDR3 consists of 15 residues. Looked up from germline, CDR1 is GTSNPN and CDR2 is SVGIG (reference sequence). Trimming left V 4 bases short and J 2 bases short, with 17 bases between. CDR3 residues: CAWIGIQAAQETQYF. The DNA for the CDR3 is TGTGCCTGGATTGGTATACAGGCAGCACAAGAGACCCAGTACTTC.

The DNA for the CDR3 is TGTGCCAGCTCAGCACAGGGGGCTGACTATGGCTACACCTTC. Its translation: CASSAQGADYGYTF. The chain employs TRBV18 and TRBJ1-2; the match to TRBD1 covers 9 bases. The V gene's germline CDR1 is KGHSH and CDR2 LQKENI. The CDR3 has 14 residues. The ends lost 5 bases at V and 3 bases at J; junction bases unmatched: 4.

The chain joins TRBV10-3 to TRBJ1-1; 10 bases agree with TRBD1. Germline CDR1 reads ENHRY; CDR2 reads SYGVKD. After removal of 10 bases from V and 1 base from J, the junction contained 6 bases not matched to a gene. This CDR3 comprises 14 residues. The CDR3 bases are TGTGCCACCCGGGGGACAGGGGAGAACACTGAAGCTTTCTTT. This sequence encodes CATRGTGENTEAFF.

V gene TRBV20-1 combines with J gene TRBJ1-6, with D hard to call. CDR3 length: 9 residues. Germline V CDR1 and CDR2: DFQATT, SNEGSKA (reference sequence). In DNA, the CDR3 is TGCGCCTTCGGGTCACCCCTCCACTTT. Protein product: CAFGSPLHF.

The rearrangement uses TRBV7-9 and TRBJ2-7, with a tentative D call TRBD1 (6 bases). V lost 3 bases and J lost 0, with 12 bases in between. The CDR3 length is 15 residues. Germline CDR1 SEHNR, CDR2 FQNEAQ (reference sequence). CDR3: CASSFQGTSSYEQYF. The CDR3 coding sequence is TGTGCCAGCAGCTTCCAGGGGACAAGCTCCTACGAGCAGTACTTC.

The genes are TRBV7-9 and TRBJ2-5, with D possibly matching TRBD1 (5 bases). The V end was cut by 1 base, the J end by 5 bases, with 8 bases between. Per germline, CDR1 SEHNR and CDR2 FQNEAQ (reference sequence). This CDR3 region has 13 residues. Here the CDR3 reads CASSLGQIETQYF. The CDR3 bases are TGTGCCAGCAGCTTAGGACAGATCGAGACCCAGTACTTC.

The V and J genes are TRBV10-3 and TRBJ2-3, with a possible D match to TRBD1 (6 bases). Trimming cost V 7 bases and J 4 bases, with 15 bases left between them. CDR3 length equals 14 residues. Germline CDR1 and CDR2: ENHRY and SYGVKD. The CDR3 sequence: CAIKGELVADTQYF. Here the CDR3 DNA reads TGTGCCATCAAGGGGGAACTAGTCGCAGATACGCAGTATTTT.

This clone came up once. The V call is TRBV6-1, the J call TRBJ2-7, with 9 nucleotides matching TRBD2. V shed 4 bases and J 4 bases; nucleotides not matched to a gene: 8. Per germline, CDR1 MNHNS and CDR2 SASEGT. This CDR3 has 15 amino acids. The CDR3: CASSVMLAGSYEQYF. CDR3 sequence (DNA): TGTGCCAGCAGTGTTATGCTAGCGGGGTCTTACGAGCAGTACTTC.

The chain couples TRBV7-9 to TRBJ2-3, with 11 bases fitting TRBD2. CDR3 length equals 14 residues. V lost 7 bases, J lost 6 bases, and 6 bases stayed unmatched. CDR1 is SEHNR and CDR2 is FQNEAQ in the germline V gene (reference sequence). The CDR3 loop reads CASTRLAGKDTQYF. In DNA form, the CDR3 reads TGTGCCAGCACCCGACTAGCGGGGAAGGATACGCAGTATTTT.

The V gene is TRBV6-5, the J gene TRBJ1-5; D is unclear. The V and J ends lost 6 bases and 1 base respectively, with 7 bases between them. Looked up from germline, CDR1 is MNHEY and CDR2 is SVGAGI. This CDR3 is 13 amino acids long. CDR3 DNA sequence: TGTGCCAGCAGGGGCACAAGCAATCAGCCCCAGCATTTT. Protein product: CASRGTSNQPQHF.